The subject of this entry is one TCR beta chain. Method: immunoSEQ multiplex PCR; TCRdb's copy keeps in-frame clones and lacks some. The profile shows around 140,000 clones, around 87% of them singletons. This sample is part of a study of blood T cell repertoires in COVID-19. The V and J ends lost 6 bases and 9 bases, in that order; junction bases with no gene match: 5. The germline CDR1 and CDR2 sequences are SNHLY and FYNNEI. The length of the CDR3 is 13 residues. Study members were between roughly 18 and 89 years old and lived in around 24 US regions. Sequenced sample: PBMCs or T cells enriched from blood (not recorded which). V usage is TRBV2 and J usage is TRBJ1-6; 7 nucleotides align to TRBD1. The sequence was collected from a man aged 60 to 69 who had recovered from COVID-19. CDR3 protein: CASRDRVGSPLHF. The DNA for the CDR3 is TGTGCCAGCAGAGACAGGGTTGGTTCACCCCTCCACTTT.